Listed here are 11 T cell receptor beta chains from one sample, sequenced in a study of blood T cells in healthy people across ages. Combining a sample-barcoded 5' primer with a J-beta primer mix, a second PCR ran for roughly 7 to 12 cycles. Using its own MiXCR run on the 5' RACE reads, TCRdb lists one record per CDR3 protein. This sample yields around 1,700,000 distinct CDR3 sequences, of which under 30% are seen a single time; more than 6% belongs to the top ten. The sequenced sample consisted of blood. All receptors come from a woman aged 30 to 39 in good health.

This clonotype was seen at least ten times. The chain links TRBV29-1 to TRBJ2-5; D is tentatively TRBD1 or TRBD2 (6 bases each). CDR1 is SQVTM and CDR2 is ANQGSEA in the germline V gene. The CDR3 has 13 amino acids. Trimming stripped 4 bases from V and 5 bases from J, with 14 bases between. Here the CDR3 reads CSVVEGEVETQYF. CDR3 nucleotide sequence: TGCAGCGTTGTAGAGGGGGAGGTGGAGACCCAGTACTTC.

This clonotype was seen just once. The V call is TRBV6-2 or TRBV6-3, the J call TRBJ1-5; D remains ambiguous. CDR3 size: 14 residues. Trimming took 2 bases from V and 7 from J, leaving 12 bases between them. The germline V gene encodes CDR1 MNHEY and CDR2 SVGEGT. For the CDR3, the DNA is TGTGCCAGCAGTTACCCCTGGGAGCGACAGCCCCAGCATTTT. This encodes CASSYPWERQPQHF.

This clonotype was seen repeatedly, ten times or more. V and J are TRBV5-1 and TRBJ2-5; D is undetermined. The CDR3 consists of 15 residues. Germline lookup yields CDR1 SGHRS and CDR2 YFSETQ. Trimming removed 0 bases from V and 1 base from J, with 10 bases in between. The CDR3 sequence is CASSLGSALQETQYF. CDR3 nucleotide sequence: TGCGCCAGCAGCTTGGGTTCGGCCCTCCAAGAGACCCAGTACTTC.

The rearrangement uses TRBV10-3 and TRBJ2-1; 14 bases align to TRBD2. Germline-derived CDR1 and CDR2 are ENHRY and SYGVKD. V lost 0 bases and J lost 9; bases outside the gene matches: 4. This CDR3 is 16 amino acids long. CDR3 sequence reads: CAISESTSGRAGEQFF. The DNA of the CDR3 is TGTGCCATCAGTGAGTCGACTAGCGGGAGGGCAGGTGAGCAGTTCTTC.

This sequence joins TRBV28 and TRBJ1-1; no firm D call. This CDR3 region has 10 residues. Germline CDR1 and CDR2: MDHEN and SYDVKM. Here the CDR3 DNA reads TGTGCTACACATCATACTGAAGCTTTCTTT. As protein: CATHHTEAFF.

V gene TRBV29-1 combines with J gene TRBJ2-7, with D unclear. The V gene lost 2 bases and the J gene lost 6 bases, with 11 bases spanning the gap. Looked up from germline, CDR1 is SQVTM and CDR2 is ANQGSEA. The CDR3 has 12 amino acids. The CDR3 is CSVEMGSGEQYF. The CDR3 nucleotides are TGCAGCGTTGAAATGGGTTCCGGCGAGCAGTACTTC.

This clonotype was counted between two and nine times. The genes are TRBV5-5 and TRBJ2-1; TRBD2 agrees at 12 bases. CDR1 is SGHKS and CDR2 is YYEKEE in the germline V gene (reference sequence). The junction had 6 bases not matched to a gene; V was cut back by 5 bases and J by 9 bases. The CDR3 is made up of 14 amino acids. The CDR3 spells CASRRLAGEVEQFF. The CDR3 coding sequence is TGTGCCAGCAGGAGACTAGCGGGGGAAGTTGAGCAGTTCTTC. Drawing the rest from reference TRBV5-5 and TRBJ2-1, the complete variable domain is DAGVTQSPTHLIKTRGQQVTLRCSPISGHKSVSWYQQVLGQGPQFIFQYYEKEERGRGNFPDRFSARQFPNYSSELNVNALLLGDSALYLCASRRLAGEVEQFFGPGTRLTVL.

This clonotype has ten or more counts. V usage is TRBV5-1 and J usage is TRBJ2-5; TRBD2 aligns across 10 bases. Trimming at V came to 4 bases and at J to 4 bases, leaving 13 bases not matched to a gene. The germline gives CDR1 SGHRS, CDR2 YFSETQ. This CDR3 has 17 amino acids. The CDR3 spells CASSPLPAGGRGETQYF. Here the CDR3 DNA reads TGCGCCAGCAGCCCCCTACCAGCGGGGGGGCGTGGAGAGACCCAGTACTTC.

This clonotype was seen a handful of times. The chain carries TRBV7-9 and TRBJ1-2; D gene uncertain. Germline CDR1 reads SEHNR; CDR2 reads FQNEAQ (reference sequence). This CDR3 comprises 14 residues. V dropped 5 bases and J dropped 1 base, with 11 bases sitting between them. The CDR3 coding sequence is TGTGCCAGCAGCCCCCGGACTGATAACTATGGCTACACCTTC. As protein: CASSPRTDNYGYTF.

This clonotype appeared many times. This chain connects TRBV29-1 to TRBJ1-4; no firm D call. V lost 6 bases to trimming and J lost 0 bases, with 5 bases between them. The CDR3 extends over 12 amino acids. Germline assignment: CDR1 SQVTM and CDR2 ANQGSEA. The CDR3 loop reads CSVGATNEKLFF. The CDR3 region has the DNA TGCAGCGTGGGCGCAACTAATGAAAAACTGTTTTTT.

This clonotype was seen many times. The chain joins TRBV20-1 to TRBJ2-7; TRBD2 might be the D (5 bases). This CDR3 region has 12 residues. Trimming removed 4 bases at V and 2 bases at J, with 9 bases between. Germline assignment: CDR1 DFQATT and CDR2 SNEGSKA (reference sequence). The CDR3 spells CSAIDGTYEQYF. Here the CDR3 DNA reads TGCAGTGCTATTGACGGGACCTACGAGCAGTACTTC.